This TCR beta chain was observed in a study of cytomegalovirus exposure and HLA in healthy donors (dated by TCRdb to 2016 to 2017). Concerning the study at large: In an earlier analysis of some 610 of the donors, 276 Gb of sequence data and 120 million or so unique TCR beta sequences from some 170 million T cells were reported. Both class I and class II loci were covered by HLA typing, at four-digit resolution. All discovery cohort repertoires had been generated on a single sequencing platform. Approximately 300 gigabases of sequencing data and 70 million to 100 million unique TCR sequences made up an early release that covered over 550 HLA-typed donors. About five DR-DQ haplotypes were treated as single units for association and clustering because of strong linkage in the cohort. To study patterns of TCR occurrence, a later analysis re-analyzed previously published TCR beta repertoires from around 670 donors and added high-resolution HLA genotyping. Across about 380 genotyped donors of the cohort, an average of approximately 220,000 unique TCR beta nucleotide sequences per donor were sequenced, and 15% to 20% of those sequences were non-productive. In the later analysis, no new phenotypic data were used to find candidate immune exposures; instead, reliance was placed on TCR beta sequences and their occurrence across donors. Alongside the repertoire data, information on donor age, sex, ethnicity and CMV serostatus was compiled. The study was designed to test whether signatures of past pathogen exposure could be identified by cataloging public T cell receptors. Genome-wide SNP genotypes for about 65% of the roughly 670 donors were used in a later genetic analysis, which treated that subset as a discovery cohort. Of the roughly 400 genotyped donors, 65% to 90% fell in the genetic ancestry cluster associated with self-reported Caucasian donors. The number of donors typed differed by locus, with roughly 629-640 for A, B, C, DRB1 and DQB1, 522 for DQA1, 606 for DPA1, and around 450 for DPB1. A separate validation cohort of 90 to 150 different subjects was used in addition to the roughly 700-subject first cohort. The study combined high-throughput TCR immunosequencing, statistical association of individual TCRs with disease status, and machine learning to predict cytomegalovirus infection status. An earlier analysis of around 580 of the donors used high-throughput TCR beta sequencing to judge whether each TCR beta V gene segment behaved as functional or pseudogenic. The study used immunosequencing to profile the T cell repertoires of 670 or so subjects and linked those repertoires to cytomegalovirus serostatus. Here is what the overall study found, with its caveats: Broadly in line with IMGT annotations, most TCR beta V segments showed up in productive rearrangements about 87% or about 30% of the time in an earlier analysis of around 600 of the donors. About 17 rarely observed V segments, including chromosome 9 orphons, were excluded from the earlier analysis of about 610 of the donors because counts were too low. The cohort was sequenced for TCR beta chains only, and without alpha or paired-chain data the features that could be detected were limited. In vitro tests confirmed that a few of the cytomegalovirus-associated TCR beta chains recognize cytomegalovirus antigens. In both the original and validation cohorts, the classifier was reported to diagnose cytomegalovirus status with high specificity and sensitivity. Linkage disequilibrium might explain the correlated functional status among segregating V segments, but an unknown experimental factor could not be ruled out. When HLA alleles, especially DR and DQ, strongly co-occurred, TCR associations were difficult to assign to individual alleles. The sequencing pipeline was judged likely to have produced a cluster of highly shared sequence variants as a technical artifact. Presence/absence analyses assumed roughly uniform sequencing depth across donors, an assumption that may not hold. Because HLA typing was missing for some donors at each locus, association tests included only the typed subset. The only immune exposure information available for the cohort was CMV serostatus. Some IMGT-functional V segments, including TRBV6-2 and TRBV6-3, could not be distinguished by the 87-base-pair reads and were therefore excluded. The authors suggested that the approach could potentially be extended to other disease states and immunological phenotypes. A later analysis reported that several top co-occurrence clusters appeared linked to parvovirus B19, influenza, CMV and Epstein-Barr virus. According to a later analysis, TCR association rates differed among HLA loci, with DRB1 alleles showing the most associated TCRs and HLA-C alleles showing the fewest. A later analysis found that most CMV-associated TCR beta chains appeared HLA-restricted, with HLA associations seemingly driven largely by CMV exposure. A later genetic analysis associated a missense DCLRE1C variant with V-gene and J-gene trimming of TCR beta chains, and an independent cohort replicated the association. A further reported finding was that TCR beta sequences accurately predicted the HLA-A and HLA-B alleles for most subjects in the first cohort. While some public TCRs were present in many individuals, most TCR sequences turned up only very rarely across donors. In a later analysis, HLA-associated TCR beta chains were found to be more clonally expanded and to have lower generation probabilities than equally common non-associated chains. Compared with the approximately 720-donor mean, donors in an Asian-associated ancestry cluster had fewer N-insertions in productive TCRs, according to a later genetic analysis. The study gave a list of 150 to 200 TCR beta chains associated with cytomegalovirus. In a later analysis, more than 15,000 TCR beta sequences were associated with specific HLA alleles at a false discovery rate of 0.05.

The cohort consisted of hundreds of healthy bone marrow donors. All cohort members were sampled while nominally healthy, although unrecorded immune exposures were likely present. The donor was CMV seropositive and was included in the group of 250 to 350 seropositive cohort members. Every donor gave a peripheral blood sample, and the peripheral blood mononuclear cells from that sample were used for TCR beta sequencing. Genomic DNA extraction from the blood cell samples was performed with the Qiagen DNeasy Blood Extraction Kit. This clone was counted only a few times. Its antigen has not been determined. No much larger clone is present one base from it, and per-base qualities are unavailable. The protocol used for the library was the immunoSEQ multiplex PCR assay. The multiplex PCR relied on a mix of 60 forward primers for TCR Vbeta segments and 13 reverse primers for TCR Jbeta segments. The CDR3 region of rearranged TCR beta genes was amplified from genomic DNA by a multiplex PCR assay. The amplified TCR beta libraries were sequenced on the Illumina HiSeq System as 87-base-pair reads. Concerning the study's data processing: In a later analysis, around 80 million unique TCR beta chains were counted across the roughly 700 repertoires, and some 10 million of these chains were shared by at least two donors. Raw reads were error-corrected and collapsed into unique sequences with a nearest-neighbor algorithm that merged closely related sequences to remove PCR and sequencing errors. V, D and J gene segments were assigned by aligning CDR3 sequences to IMGT reference sequences. For a sequence to be retained, a match of at least six nucleotides was required to both a V gene segment and a J gene segment. Rearrangements were classified as productive when the CDR3 lacked stop codons and remained in frame with V and J, and all other rearrangements were classified as non-productive. Following IMGT convention, CDR3 was defined as the stretch from the second conserved V-encoded cysteine to the conserved J-encoded phenylalanine. The earlier analysis of about 610 of the donors excluded sequences that lacked an unambiguous match to a single V gene segment. In an earlier analysis of approximately 590 of the donors, a V segment was called functional when productive rearrangements were above 56.7%, and segregating when the standard deviation between donors exceeded 5%. A statistical classification framework was built to diagnose cytomegalovirus status from the catalog of TCR beta chain sequences. In a later analysis, TCR nucleotide sequences were compared against IMGT/GENE-DB human TR gene sequences so that V and J genes could be assigned. The TCRdist pipeline was used in a later analysis to assign CDR3 sequences and most-parsimonious VDJ recombination scenarios. In a later analysis, every TCR beta chain was defined by the combination of its CDR3 amino acid sequence and its V-gene family, and reads without a unique V-gene family were dropped. As a way to deal with suspected cross-contamination and a sequencing artifact, a later analysis dropped 450 to 600 nucleotide sequences that were highly shared and had low generation probability. In a later analysis, a clonal expansion index was calculated for each public chain from normalized within-repertoire ranks of inferred template counts. In a later analysis, generation probabilities were computed using a VDJ recombination model fitted to out-of-frame rearrangements, and the results were checked against IGoR. A later analysis scored TCR-TCR, TCR-HLA and TCR-CMV co-occurrence with hypergeometric tests, applying a repertoire-size bias correction to TCR pairs. In a later analysis, false discovery rates were estimated by permuting HLA or CMV assignments 20 times. A later analysis grouped co-occurring TCRs with DBSCAN, adding TCRdist sequence similarity when clustering within HLA-allele-positive subsets. Co-occurrence clustering excluded repertoires with fewer than 30,000 or more than 120,000 public chains, plus five with anomalous nucleotide sharing. TCRdb carries this immuneACCESS record with in-frame sequences only. Its versions omit some clonotypes, under half of them owing to an unresolved V gene in the studies checked, with the rest unexplained. Clone size and V and J calls were adopted from that table, with D and trimming inferred from the DNA. Within this sample are tens of thousands of clones, with about two thirds of them counted one time only. The top ten clonotypes cover 9.5% to 13% of the sample.

The CDR3 numbers 14 residues from cysteine through phenylalanine. Kept here is only the CDR3 DNA, which spans 42 bases and is read in frame from base 1. Trimming removed 3 bases from V and 5 bases from J; the gene matches leave 4 bases unexplained. Via the germline V gene (reference sequence), CDR1 is MNHEY and CDR2 SMNVEV. Sequencing input: PBMCs. This receptor was identified in a woman between 40 and 55 years old in good health and CMV-seropositive. The rearranged segments are TRBV27 and TRBJ1-2; TRBD1 matches 9 bases in the middle. The nucleotide sequence reads TGTGCCAGCAGTTTCTCGGGACAGGGTTATGGCTACACCTTC. Its protein is CASSFSGQGYGYTF.